This TCR beta chain was sequenced for a study of T cells after yellow fever vaccination (dated by TCRdb to between 2018 and 2021). Notes on the research overall: Libraries from fractions with low cell numbers were prepared with the SMART-Seq v4 Ultra Low Input RNA kit. To track T-cell clones before and after primary and booster YFV17D yellow fever vaccination, bulk TCR alpha and beta repertoires were sequenced longitudinally. Two healthy male donors, one aged 18 to 29 and one aged 30 to 39 years, were included in the cohort. Bulk PBMC replicates and cell subsets were isolated from blood drawn at multiple timepoints before and after both primary and secondary immunization. Findings and caveats that apply to the study as a whole: Computational filtering was needed because FACS-sorted repertoires could contain abundant contaminating clonotypes from the bulk population. The secondary T-cell response was weaker than the primary response but faster, peaking on day 5 instead of day 15. Because the study included only two donors, the extent to which the findings can be generalized is limited. A small fraction of clonotypes showed up in both the CD4 and CD8 compartments, probably as a result of convergent recombination. Most clones expanded after primary vaccination (roughly 96% of CD4 and about 85% of CD8) were re-detected after the booster, suggesting that broad memory maintenance occurred.

The CDR3 contains 15 residues, cysteine and phenylalanine counted. The retained sequence is limited to the CDR3, 45 bases, with the frame set at the first base. V is pared back by 7 bases and J by 4 bases, with 19 bases lying between the germline termini. TCR cDNA was made using 5'RACE template switching, a step that added a universal primer site and unique molecular identifiers. cDNA synthesis was primed from both the TCR alpha and TCR beta constant segments. Two PCR steps were used to amplify libraries, with sample barcodes and sequencing adapters being added in the second step. Sequencing of libraries was done on Illumina HiSeq 2500 (2x100 bp) or NovaSeq (2x150 bp). The authors processed their data as follows. MIGEC was used to demultiplex reads and collapse the reads into UMI consensus sequences, and MiXCR was used for V(D)J alignment. Clonotypes responding to the vaccine were identified with edgeR on replicate PBMC samples, with the criteria of FDR below 0.01 and a log2 fold change above 5 up to day 15. Each bulk clonotype received a CD4 or CD8 identity based on whether the sequenced CD4 or CD8 repertoire contained that clonotype at higher abundance. Using fastp at Q25 and MiXCR, TCRdb reprocessed the public reads and kept productive beta chains. Every distinct CDR3 protein forms one entry, paired with its most common genes and DNA. None of the V and J calls come from the authors' own analysis; TCRdb made them. The sample table lists approximately 61,000 distinct CDR3 sequences, around 6.5% of them with a count of one. The ten largest clones capture under 45% of the sample.

This clonotype has more than one count but fewer than ten. Its antigen is currently not known. Base qualities were left out, and no much larger clone turns up one base away. The sample's treatment or condition, from its label and the paper: live attenuated yellow fever vaccine strain. PBMCs were isolated from peripheral blood using a standard Ficoll-Paque protocol. Dynabeads CD4 and CD8 positive selection kits were used to isolate the CD4 and CD8 T-cell fractions. TriZol was used to extract RNA from bulk PBMCs, CD4 and CD8 fractions, and dextramer-positive and dextramer-negative fractions. The V and J genes are TRBV12-3 or TRBV12-4 and TRBJ1-2, with TRBD1 as a weak D call on 5 bases. Material: CD8+ T cells sorted from PBMCs, obtained on the day of the first yellow fever vaccination. The receptor was derived from a man aged 18 to 29 who received the YFV17D yellow fever vaccine. The CDR3 amino acid sequence is: CASTLGEAQGYGYTF. DNA sequence: TGTGCCAGCACCCTCGGGGAGGCCCAGGGCTATGGCTACACCTTC.